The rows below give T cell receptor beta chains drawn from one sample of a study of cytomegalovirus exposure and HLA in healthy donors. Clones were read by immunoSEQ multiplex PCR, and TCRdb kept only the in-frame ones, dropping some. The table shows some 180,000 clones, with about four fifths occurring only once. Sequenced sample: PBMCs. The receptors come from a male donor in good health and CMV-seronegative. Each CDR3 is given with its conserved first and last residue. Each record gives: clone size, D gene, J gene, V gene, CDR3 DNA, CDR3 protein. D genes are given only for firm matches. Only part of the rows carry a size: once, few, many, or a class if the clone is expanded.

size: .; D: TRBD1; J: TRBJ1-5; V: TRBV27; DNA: TGTGCCAGCTCAGACAGGGGATCGGGCAATCAGCCCCAGCATTTT; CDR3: CASSDRGSGNQPQHF
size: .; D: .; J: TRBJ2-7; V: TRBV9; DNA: TGTGCCAGCAGCGCAGAGGGTGGAGAGGCCTACGAGCAGTACTTC; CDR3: CASSAEGGEAYEQYF
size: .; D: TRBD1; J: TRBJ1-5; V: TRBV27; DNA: TGTGCCAGCAGTCCCCCCGGGACAGGGAGGGATCAGCCCCAGCATTTT; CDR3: CASSPPGTGRDQPQHF
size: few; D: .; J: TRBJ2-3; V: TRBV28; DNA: TGTGCCAGCAGTTTATCCGCCAGGGCTGATACGCAGTATTTT; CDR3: CASSLSARADTQYF
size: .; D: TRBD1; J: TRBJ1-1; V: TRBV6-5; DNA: TGTGCCAGCAGTCCGCGGACAGGATCGAACACTGAAGCTTTCTTT; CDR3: CASSPRTGSNTEAFF
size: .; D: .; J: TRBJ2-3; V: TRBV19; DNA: TGTGCCACACGGCGCAGGGGGGCCTCAGATACGCAGTATTTT; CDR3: CATRRRGASDTQYF
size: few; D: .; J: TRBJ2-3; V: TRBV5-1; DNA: TGCGCCAGCAGCTTGGGGAGAGGGGGATTCACAGATACGCAGTATTTT; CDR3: CASSLGRGGFTDTQYF
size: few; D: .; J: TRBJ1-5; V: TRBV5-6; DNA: TGTGCCAGCAGCTTGAATACAGGAGCGAGCAATCAGCCCCAGCATTTT; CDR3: CASSLNTGASNQPQHF
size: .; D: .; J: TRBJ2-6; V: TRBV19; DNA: TGTGCCAGTATTGGGGTAGGGGCTGGGGCCAACGTCCTGACTTTC; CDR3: CASIGVGAGANVLTF
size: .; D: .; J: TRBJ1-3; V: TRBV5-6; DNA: TGTGCCAGCAGCCCCGGGACTCTCCCTGGAAACACCATATATTTT; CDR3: CASSPGTLPGNTIYF
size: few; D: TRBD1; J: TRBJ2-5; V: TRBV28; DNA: TGTGCCAGCAGTAGGGGGCTTGACAGGGGACGTCCAGAGACCCAGTACTTC; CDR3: CASSRGLDRGRPETQYF
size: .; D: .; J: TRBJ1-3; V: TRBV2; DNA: TGTGCCAGCACCGGGGGGAACACCATATATTTT; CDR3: CASTGGNTIYF
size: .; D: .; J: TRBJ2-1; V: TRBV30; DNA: TGTGCCTGGAGTCCCGGGAGCTCCTACAATGAGCAGTTCTTC; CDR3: CAWSPGSSYNEQFF
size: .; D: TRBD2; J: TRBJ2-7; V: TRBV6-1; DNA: TGTGCCAGCAGTGAAGTTATTAGCGGGAGCTACGAGCAGTACTTC; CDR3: CASSEVISGSYEQYF
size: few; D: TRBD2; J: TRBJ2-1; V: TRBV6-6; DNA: TGTGCCAGCAGGCCGGGACTAGCTTGGGGCAATGAGCAGTTCTTC; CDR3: CASRPGLAWGNEQFF
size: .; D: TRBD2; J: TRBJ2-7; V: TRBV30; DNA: TGTGCCTGGAGGACTAGCGGGAGTGGGTACGAGCAGTACTTC; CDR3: CAWRTSGSGYEQYF
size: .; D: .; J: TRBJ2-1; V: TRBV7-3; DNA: TGTGCCAGCAGCCGCAGGTACAATGAGCAGTTCTTC; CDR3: CASSRRYNEQFF
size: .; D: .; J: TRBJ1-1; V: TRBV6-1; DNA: TGTGCCAGCCAAGCAAACTTCATGAACACTGAAGCTTTCTTT; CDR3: CASQANFMNTEAFF
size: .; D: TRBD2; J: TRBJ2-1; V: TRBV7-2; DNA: TGTGCCAGCAGCTGGACTAGCGGGGGGGGCAATGAGCAGTTCTTC; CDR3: CASSWTSGGGNEQFF
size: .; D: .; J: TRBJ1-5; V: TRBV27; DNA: TGTGCCAGCAGTCTGCGGGACTCGTTGGGGCTGCCCCAGCATTTT; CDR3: CASSLRDSLGLPQHF
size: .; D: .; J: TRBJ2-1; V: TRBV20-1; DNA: TGCAGTGCTAGACTAAACAATGAGCAGTTCTTC; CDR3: CSARLNNEQFF
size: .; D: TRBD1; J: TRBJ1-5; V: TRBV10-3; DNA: TGTGCCATCAGTGGAGGGGGCGCGGACCAGCCCCAGCATTTT; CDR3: CAISGGGADQPQHF
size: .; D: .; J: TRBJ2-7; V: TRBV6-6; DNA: TGTGCCAGCACCATCGGGGGTGAGCAGTACTTC; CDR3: CASTIGGEQYF
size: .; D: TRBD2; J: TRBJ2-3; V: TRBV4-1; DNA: TGCGCCAGCAGCCAAGATTCGGCTAGCGGGGGGACAGATACGCAGTATTTT; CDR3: CASSQDSASGGTDTQYF
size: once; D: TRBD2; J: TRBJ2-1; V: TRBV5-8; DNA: TGTGCCAGCAGCTTCCTAGCGGGAGAGTGGGAGCAGTTCTTC; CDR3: CASSFLAGEWEQFF
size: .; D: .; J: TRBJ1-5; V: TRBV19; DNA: TGTGCCAGTAGTATACGGAGTAACAATCAGCCCCAGCATTTT; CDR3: CASSIRSNNQPQHF
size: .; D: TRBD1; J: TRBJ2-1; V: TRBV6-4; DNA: TGTGCCAGCAGTGACTCGGGGACAGTGTCTAATGAGCAGTTCTTC; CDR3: CASSDSGTVSNEQFF
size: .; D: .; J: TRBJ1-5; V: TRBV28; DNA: TGTGCCAGCAGGATACAGTGGTCTAGCAATCAGCCCCAGCATTTT; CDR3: CASRIQWSSNQPQHF
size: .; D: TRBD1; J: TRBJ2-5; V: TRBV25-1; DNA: TGTGCCAGCAGTGACTCCGGGACAGGGGTCGGCGAGACCCAGTACTTC; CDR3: CASSDSGTGVGETQYF
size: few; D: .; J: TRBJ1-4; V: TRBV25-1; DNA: TGTGCCAGCAGTGAACCGACTTACGCAACTAATGAAAAACTGTTTTTT; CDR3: CASSEPTYATNEKLFF
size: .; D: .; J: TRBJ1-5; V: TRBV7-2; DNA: TGTGCCAGCAGCCCGTTGGCCCCGGCAGGTCTGCCCCAGCATTTT; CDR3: CASSPLAPAGLPQHF
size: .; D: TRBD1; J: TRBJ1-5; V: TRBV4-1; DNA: TGCGCCAGCAGCCAAGATGGGACAGGGGGCAATCAGCCCCAGCATTTT; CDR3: CASSQDGTGGNQPQHF
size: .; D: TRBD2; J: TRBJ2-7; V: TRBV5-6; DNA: TGTGCCAGCAGCTTGATCGGTGGGCGGGAGGGCCTAACTCTGTACGAGCAGTACTTC; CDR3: CASSLIGGREGLTLYEQYF
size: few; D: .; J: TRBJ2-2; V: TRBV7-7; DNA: TGTGCCAGCAGCTTAGGACTAGGAATGACCGGGGAGCTGTTTTTT; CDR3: CASSLGLGMTGELFF
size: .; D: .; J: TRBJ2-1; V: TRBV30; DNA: TGTGCCTGGAGTCGGCTAGCGTACAATGAGCAGTTCTTC; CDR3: CAWSRLAYNEQFF
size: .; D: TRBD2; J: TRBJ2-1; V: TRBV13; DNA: TGTGCCAGCAGCCTTACGTGGACTAGCGGGGGGTGGAATGAGCAGTTCTTC; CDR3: CASSLTWTSGGWNEQFF
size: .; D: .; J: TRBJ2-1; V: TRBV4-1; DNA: TGCGCCAGCAGCCATCTTGACTTAGTGCTTTCTCGCGAGCAGTTCTTC; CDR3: CASSHLDLVLSREQFF
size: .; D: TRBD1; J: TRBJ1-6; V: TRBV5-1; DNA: TGCGCCAGCAGCTTGGGGGCGACAGGGAGTAATTCACCCCTCCACTTT; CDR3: CASSLGATGSNSPLHF
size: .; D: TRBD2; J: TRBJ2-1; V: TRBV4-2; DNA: TGTGCCAGCAGCCAAGAAGCCCTAGCGGGAACGAGAATCGCCTACAATGAGCAGTTCTTC; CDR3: CASSQEALAGTRIAYNEQFF
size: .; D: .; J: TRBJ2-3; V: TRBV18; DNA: TGTGCCAGCTCAAAGTCCGCTCAGGATACGCAGTATTTT; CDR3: CASSKSAQDTQYF
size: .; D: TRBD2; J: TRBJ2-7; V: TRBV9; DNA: TGTGCCAGCAGCGTAGCTTGGGAGGGGTATCACGAGCAGTACTTC; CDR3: CASSVAWEGYHEQYF
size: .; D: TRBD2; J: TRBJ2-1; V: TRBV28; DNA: TGTGCCAGCAGTTTATTCTCTAGCGGGATAAACAATGAGCAGTTCTTC; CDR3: CASSLFSSGINNEQFF
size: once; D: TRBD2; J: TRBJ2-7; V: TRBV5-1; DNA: TGCGCCAGCAGCTACCTAACAGCGGGGACCAGCTCCTACGAGCAGTACTTC; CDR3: CASSYLTAGTSSYEQYF
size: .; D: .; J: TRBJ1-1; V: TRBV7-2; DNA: TGTGCCAGCAGCCCCGACAGCGAAAGGTTCACTGAAGCTTTCTTT; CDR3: CASSPDSERFTEAFF
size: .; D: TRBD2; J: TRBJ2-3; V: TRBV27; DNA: TGTGCCAGCAGTCGCTCCGGGACTAGCGGGAGGTCCACAGATACGCAGTATTTT; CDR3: CASSRSGTSGRSTDTQYF
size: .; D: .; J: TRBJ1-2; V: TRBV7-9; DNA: TGTGCCAGCAGCTTAGGGGCCCATTCTAACTATGGCTACACCTTC; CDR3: CASSLGAHSNYGYTF
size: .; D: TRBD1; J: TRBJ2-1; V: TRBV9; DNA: TGTGCCAGCAGGGGACAGGGCTCCAGGGTAGGTGAGCAGTTCTTC; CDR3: CASRGQGSRVGEQFF
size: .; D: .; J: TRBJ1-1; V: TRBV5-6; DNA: TGTGCCAGCAGCTTGGGGGGCAAGGCTTTCTTT; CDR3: CASSLGGKAFF